This record concerns one TCR beta chain sequence. Its target is unknown. TCR beta CDR3 was sequenced at survey depth on immunoSEQ. TCRdb's table, derived via immunoSEQ multiplex PCR, lists solely in-frame clones and lacks some. Of some 87,000 clones listed, roughly four fifths are singletons. This record comes from a study of CD8 T cell repertoires and HIV-1 epitope variants. Background on the study: T cells were stimulated with Twenty-five Gag and Nef peptides separately. Study findings and constraints: Nef KF9 drew roughly 5 clonotypes and HW9 one, without TAALDMSHF responses.

V was cut by 0 bases and J by 5 bases, with 9 bases left in between. Germline assignment: CDR1 SGHRS and CDR2 YFSETQ. This CDR3 is built from 14 residues. Sequencing input: uncultured baseline CD8+ T cells from peripheral blood mononuclear cells (PBMCs). This TCR came from a male donor with HIV. The chain recombines TRBV5-1 with TRBJ2-1; D gene uncertain. CDR3 sequence: CASSLGQINNEQFF. CDR3 nucleotides: TGCGCCAGCAGCTTGGGCCAAATTAACAATGAGCAGTTCTTC.